The subject of this entry is one TCR beta chain. What it binds is unknown. The RNA, roughly 0.45 to 1 ug, was put through reverse transcription using random hexamers. TCRdb re-derived calls from the immunoSEQ multiplex PCR reads in MiXCR, one entry per CDR3 protein. The sample carries nearly 200,000 distinct CDR3 sequences, roughly 96% recorded once. The data were obtained in a study of CD8 T cells in Susac syndrome. Points from the study as a whole: The study conceded that its TCR sequencing and HLA analysis involved relatively few individuals.

CDR3 length equals 11 residues. Per germline, CDR1 SGHNT and CDR2 YENEEA. Trimming cost V 5 bases and J 8 bases; bases outside gene matches: 1. The chain recombines TRBV11-3 with TRBJ1-1; 8 positions match TRBD1. The receptor comes from a human donor with multiple sclerosis. The sequencing sample was made of CD4+ T cells from PBMCs. The DNA for the CDR3 is TGTGCCAGCAGCACAGGGGGGGAAGCTTTCTTT. Translating it yields CASSTGGEAFF.